This note documents a single TCR beta chain sequence. Its target is not known. With 1 base removed from V and 0 bases from J, the gap between germline ends came to 15 bases. The CDR3 is 16 residues long. Germline V gene data show CDR1 as GTSNPN and CDR2 as SVGIG (reference sequence). This entry comes from a study of T cell responses to AZD1222 COVID-19 vaccine. The study's findings and limits: There were vaccine-associated CD4 TCRs across spike, dominant at 160-218 and 743-854. Per reports, nearly half of all spike-specific TCRs target regions that are unmutated in variants. Just a handful of people given AZD1222 tested seropositive at baseline.

The protocol was immunoSEQ multiplex PCR, while the TCRdb copy is restricted to in-frame clones and leaves out a portion. The sample has over 110,000 clones; roughly 90% are singletons. The J gene is TRBJ1-2, the V gene TRBV30; tentative D call: TRBD1 (6 bases). Specimen: peripheral blood, collected 28 days after the second AZD1222 dose. The TCR originated in an adult who received the AZD1222 COVID-19 vaccine. CDR3 protein: CAWSAPGGAPNYGYTF. The CDR3, as DNA: TGTGCCTGGAGTGCTCCGGGGGGGGCGCCTAACTATGGCTACACCTTC.